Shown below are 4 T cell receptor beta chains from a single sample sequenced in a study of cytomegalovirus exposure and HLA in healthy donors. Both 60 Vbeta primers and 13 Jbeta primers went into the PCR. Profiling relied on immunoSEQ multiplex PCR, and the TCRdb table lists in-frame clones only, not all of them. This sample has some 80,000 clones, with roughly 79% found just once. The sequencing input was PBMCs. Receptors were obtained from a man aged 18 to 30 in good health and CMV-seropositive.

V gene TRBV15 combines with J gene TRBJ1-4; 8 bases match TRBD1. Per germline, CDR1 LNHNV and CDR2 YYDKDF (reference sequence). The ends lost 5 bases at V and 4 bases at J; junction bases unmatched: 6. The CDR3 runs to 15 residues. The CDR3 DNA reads TGTGCCACCAGCTCGACAGGGGTGTATAATGAAAAACTGTTTTTT. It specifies CATSSTGVYNEKLFF.

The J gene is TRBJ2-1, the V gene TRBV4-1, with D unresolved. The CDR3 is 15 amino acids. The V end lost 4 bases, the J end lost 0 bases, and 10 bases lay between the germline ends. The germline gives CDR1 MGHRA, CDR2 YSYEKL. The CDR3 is CASSPTTSSYNEQFF. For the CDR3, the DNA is TGCGCCAGCAGCCCGACAACGAGCTCCTACAATGAGCAGTTCTTC.

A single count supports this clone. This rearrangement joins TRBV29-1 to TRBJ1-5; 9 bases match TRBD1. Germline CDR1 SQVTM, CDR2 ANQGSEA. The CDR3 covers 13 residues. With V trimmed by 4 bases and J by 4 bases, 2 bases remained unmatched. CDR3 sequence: CSVGDRDNQPQHF. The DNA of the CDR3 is TGCAGCGTTGGGGACAGGGATAATCAGCCCCAGCATTTT.

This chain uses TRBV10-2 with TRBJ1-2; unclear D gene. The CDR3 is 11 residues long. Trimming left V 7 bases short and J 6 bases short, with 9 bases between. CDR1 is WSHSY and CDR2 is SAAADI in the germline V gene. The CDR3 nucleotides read TGCGCCAGCATCAACGGGAATGGCTACACCTTC. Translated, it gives CASINGNGYTF.